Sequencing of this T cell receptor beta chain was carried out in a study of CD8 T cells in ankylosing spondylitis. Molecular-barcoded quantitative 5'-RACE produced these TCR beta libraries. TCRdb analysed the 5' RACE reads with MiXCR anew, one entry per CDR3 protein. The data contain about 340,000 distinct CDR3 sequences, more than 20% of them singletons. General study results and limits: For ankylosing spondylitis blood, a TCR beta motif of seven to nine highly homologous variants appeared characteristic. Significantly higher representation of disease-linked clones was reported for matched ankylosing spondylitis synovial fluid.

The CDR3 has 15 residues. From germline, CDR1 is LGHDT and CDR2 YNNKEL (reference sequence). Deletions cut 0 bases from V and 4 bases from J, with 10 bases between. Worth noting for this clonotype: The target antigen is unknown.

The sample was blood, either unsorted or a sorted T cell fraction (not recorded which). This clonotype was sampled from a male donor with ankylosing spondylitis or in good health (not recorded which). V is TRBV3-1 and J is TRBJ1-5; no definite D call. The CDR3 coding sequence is TGTGCCAGCAGCCAAGAAGCACACCCGAATCAGCCCCAGCATTTT. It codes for CASSQEAHPNQPQHF. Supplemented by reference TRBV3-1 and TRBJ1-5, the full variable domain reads DTAVSQTPKYLVTQMGNDKSIKCEQNLGHDTMYWYKQDSKKFLKIMFSYNNKELIINETVPNRFSPKSPDKAHLNLHINSLELGDSAVYFCASSQEAHPNQPQHFGDGTRLSIL.